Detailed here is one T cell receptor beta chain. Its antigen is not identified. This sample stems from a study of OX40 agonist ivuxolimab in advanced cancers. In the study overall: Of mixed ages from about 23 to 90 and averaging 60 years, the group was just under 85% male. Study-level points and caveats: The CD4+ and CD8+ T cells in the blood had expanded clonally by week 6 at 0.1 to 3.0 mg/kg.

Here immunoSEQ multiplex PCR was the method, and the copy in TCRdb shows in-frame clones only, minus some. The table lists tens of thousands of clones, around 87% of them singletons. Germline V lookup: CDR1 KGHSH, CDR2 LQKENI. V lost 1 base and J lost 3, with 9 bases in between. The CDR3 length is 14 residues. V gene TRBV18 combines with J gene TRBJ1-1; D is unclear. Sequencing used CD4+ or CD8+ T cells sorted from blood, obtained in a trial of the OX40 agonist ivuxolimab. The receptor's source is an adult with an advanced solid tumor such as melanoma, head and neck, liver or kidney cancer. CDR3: CASSPLPADTEAFF. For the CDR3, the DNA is TGTGCCAGCTCACCACTACCGGCGGACACTGAAGCTTTCTTT. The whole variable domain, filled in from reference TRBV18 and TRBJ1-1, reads NAGVMQNPRHLVRRRGQEARLRCSPMKGHSHVYWYRQLPEEGLKFMVYLQKENIIDESGMPKERFSAEFPKEGPSILRIQQVVRGDSAAYFCASSPLPADTEAFFGQGTRLTVV.